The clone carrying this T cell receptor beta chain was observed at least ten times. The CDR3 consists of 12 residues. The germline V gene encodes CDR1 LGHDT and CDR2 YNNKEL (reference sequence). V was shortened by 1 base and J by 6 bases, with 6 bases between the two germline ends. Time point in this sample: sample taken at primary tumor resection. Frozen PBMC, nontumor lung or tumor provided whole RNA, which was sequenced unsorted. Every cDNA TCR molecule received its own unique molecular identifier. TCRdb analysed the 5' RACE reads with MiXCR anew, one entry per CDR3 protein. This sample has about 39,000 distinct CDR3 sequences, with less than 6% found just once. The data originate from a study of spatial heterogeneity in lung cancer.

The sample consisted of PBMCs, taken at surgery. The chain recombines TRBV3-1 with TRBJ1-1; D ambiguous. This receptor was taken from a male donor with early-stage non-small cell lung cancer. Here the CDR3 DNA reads TGTGCCAGCAGCCAAGCCCCCCCTGAAGCTTTCTTT. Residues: CASSQAPPEAFF.